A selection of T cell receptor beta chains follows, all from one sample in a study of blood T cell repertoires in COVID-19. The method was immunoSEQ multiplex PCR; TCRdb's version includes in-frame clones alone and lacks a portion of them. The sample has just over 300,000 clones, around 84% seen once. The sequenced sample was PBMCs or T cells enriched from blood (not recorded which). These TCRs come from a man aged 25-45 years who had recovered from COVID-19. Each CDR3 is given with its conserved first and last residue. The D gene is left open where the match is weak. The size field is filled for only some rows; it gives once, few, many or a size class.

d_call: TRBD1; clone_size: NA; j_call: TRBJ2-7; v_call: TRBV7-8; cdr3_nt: TGTGCCAGCAGCCGACAGGGGGCCGGTAGTTCCTACGAGCAGTACTTC; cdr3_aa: CASSRQGAGSSYEQYF
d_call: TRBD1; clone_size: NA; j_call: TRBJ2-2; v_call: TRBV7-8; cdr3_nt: TGTGCCAGCAGCTCACCCCGACAGGGGGGAAAAACCGGGGAGCTGTTTTTT; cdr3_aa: CASSSPRQGGKTGELFF
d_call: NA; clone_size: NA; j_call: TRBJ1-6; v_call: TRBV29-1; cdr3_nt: TGCAGCGTCGGGAGCTCCTATAATTCACCCCTCCACTTT; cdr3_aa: CSVGSSYNSPLHF
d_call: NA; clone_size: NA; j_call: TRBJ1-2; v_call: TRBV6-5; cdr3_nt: TGTGCCAGCAGTCGAGGACAGAATAACTATGGCTACACCTTC; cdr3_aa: CASSRGQNNYGYTF
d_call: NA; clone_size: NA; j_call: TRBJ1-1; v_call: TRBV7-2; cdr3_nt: TGTGCCAGCAGCTTAGTTCAGGGGCAGGGAAACACTGAAGCTTTCTTT; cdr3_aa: CASSLVQGQGNTEAFF
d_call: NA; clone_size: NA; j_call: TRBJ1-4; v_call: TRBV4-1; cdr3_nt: TGCGCCAGCAGCCAAGAGCGTTCAGGCTGGGAAAAACTGTTTTTT; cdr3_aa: CASSQERSGWEKLFF
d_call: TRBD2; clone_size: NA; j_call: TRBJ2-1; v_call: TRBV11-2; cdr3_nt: TGTGCCAGCAGCTCTCTAGCGGGAGCCTACAATGAGCAGTTCTTC; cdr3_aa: CASSSLAGAYNEQFF
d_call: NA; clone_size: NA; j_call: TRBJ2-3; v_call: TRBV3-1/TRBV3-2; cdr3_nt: TGTGCCAGCAGCCCCTGGGGTAGCGGAGTCACAGATACGCAGTATTTT; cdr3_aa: CASSPWGSGVTDTQYF
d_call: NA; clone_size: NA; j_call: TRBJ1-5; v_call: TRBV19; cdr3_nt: TGTGCCGGCGGGGATCGCGATCAGCCCCAGCATTTT; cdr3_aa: CAGGDRDQPQHF
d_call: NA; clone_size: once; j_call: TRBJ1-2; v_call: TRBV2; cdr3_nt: TGTGCCAGCATTGAGCCGGGATTGAATGGCTACACCTTC; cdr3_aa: CASIEPGLNGYTF
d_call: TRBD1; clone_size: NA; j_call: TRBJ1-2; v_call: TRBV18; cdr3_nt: TGTGCCAGCTCACCAGGGACAGACCTTTCTAACTATGGCTACACCTTC; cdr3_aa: CASSPGTDLSNYGYTF
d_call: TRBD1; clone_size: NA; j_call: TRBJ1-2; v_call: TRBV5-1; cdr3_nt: TGCGCCAGCAGCCGGGACAGGGTGTACGGCTACACCTTC; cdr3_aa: CASSRDRVYGYTF
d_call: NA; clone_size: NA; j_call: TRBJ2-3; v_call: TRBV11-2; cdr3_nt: TGTGCCAGCCGCATCAGGGCGACGAATGGCACAGATACGCAGTATTTT; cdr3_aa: CASRIRATNGTDTQYF
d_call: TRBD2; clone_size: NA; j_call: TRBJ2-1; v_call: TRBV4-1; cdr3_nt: TGCGCCAGCTCTAGCGGGGGGGCCCTGGATGAGCAGTTCTTC; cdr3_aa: CASSSGGALDEQFF
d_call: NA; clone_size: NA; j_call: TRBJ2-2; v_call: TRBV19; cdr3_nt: TGTGCCAGTACTAGCCTAGCGCATAGCACCGGGGAGCTGTTTTTT; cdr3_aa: CASTSLAHSTGELFF
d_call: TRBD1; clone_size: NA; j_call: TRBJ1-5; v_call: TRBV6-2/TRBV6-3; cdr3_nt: TGTGCCAGCAGTTACGGGGACAGGGTGAGGCCCCAGCATTTT; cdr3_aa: CASSYGDRVRPQHF
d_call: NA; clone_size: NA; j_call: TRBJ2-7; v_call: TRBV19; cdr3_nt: TGTGCCAGTAGTATTACCGTCAGAAACTACGAGCAGTACTTC; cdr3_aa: CASSITVRNYEQYF
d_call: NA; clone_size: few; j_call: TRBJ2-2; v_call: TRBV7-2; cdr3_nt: TGTGCCAGCAGCTCACAACTAGTAGCCGGGGAGCTGTTTTTT; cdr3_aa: CASSSQLVAGELFF
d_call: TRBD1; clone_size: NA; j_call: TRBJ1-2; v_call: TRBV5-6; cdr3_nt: TGTGCCAGCAGCTTTTGGGACAGGGGGCAAGGAGACGGCTACACCTTC; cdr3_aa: CASSFWDRGQGDGYTF
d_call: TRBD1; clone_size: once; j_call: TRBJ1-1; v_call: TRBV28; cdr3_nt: TGTGCCAGCAGTAGGACAGGGGGGTTGACTGAAGCTTTCTTT; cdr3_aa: CASSRTGGLTEAFF
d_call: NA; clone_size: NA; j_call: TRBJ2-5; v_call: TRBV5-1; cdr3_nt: TGCGCCAGCAGCGCACTCACCGAGACCCAGTACTTC; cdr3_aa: CASSALTETQYF
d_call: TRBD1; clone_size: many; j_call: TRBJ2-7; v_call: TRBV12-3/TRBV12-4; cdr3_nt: TGTGCCAGCAGTGCCGGGACAGCCTACGAGCAGTACTTC; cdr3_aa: CASSAGTAYEQYF
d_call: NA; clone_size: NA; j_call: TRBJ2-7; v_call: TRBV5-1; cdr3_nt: TGCGCCAGCAGCCCAGGGGCCGCCCTGGGGGAGCAGTACTTC; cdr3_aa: CASSPGAALGEQYF
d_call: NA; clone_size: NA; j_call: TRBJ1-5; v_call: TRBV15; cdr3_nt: TGTGCCACCGGGCAACAGTCCTTTCAGCCCCAGCATTTT; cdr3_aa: CATGQQSFQPQHF
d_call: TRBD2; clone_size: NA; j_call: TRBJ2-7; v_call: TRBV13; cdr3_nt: TGTGCCAGCAGCTTAGGGGGGAGGGGTCTTTACTTC; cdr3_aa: CASSLGGRGLYF
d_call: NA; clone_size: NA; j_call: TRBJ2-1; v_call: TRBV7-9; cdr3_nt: TGTGCCAGCAGCTTATTTTCCGGGTCCCAGTTCTTC; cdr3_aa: CASSLFSGSQFF
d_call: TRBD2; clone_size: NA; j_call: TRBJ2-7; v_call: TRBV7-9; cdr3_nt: TGTGCCAGCAGCCCGACTAGCGGGAAACCTTACGAGCAGTACTTC; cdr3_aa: CASSPTSGKPYEQYF
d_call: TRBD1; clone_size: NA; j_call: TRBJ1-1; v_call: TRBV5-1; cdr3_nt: TGCGCCAGCAGCGAAGGCGACAGGGGGTTCGGAACTGAAGCTTTCTTT; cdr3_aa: CASSEGDRGFGTEAFF
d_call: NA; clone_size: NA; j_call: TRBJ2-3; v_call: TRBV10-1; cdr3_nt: TGCGCCAGCAGATATCCGACAGGCACAGATACGCAGTATTTT; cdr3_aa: CASRYPTGTDTQYF
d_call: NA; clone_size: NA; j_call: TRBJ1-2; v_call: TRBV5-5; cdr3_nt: TGTGCCAGCAGAACCCTCGGGGACTATGGCTACACCTTC; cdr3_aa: CASRTLGDYGYTF
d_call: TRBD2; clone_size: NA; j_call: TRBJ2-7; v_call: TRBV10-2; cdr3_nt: TGCGCCAGCAGAGGGGAGGGGCAGTTCGACGAGCAGTACTTC; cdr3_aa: CASRGEGQFDEQYF
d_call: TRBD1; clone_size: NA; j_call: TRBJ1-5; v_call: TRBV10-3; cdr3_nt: TGTGCCATCAGCCCGGACAGGGGGACCAATCAGCCCCAGCATTTT; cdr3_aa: CAISPDRGTNQPQHF
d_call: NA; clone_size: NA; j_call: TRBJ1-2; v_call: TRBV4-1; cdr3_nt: TGCGCCAGCAGCCAAGAATTCAGGGGTGCTAACTATGGCTACACCTTC; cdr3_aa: CASSQEFRGANYGYTF
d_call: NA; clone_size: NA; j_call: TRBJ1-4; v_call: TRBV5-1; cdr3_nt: TGCGCCAGCAGCTTGTCGACTAATGAAAAACTGTTTTTT; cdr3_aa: CASSLSTNEKLFF
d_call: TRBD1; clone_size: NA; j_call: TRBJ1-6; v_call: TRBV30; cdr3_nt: TGTGCCTGGACTTATAACAGGGGTGCCTCCGTAGCCTATAATTCACCCCTCCACTTT; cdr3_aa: CAWTYNRGASVAYNSPLHF
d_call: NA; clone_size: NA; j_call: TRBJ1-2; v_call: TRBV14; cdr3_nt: TGTGCCAGCAGCCAAGTGGAGGGAATCTATGGCTACACCTTC; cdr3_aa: CASSQVEGIYGYTF
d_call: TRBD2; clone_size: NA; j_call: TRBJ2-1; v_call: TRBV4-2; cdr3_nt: TGTGCCAGCAGCCATAGCGGGGGGGCCAATGAGCAGTTCTTC; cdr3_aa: CASSHSGGANEQFF
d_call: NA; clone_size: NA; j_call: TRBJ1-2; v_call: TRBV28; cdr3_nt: TGTGCCAGCAGGACGAGAGCGGGGCTTTATTATGGCTACACCTTC; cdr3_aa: CASRTRAGLYYGYTF
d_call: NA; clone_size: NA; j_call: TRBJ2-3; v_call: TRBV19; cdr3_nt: TGTGCCAGTAGTCGGCCGGGAGACCCTTTTACAGATACGCAGTATTTT; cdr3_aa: CASSRPGDPFTDTQYF
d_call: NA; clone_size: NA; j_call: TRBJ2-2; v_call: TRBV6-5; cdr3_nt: TGTGCCAGCAAGGAGGGGAACACCGGGGAGCTGTTTTTT; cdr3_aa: CASKEGNTGELFF
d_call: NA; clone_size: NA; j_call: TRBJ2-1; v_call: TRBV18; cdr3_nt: TGTGCCAGCTCACCGGTGTCGGGAAACTCCTACAATGAGCAGTTCTTC; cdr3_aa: CASSPVSGNSYNEQFF
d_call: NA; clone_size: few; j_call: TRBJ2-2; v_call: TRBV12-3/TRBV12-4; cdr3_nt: TGTGCCAGCAGTTTGTCGGGGGAGCTGTTTTTT; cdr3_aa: CASSLSGELFF
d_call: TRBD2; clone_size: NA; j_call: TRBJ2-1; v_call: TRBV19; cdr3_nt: TGTGCCAGTATCTCGCGGGGCGGGAGTTTGAATGAGCAGTTCTTC; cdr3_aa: CASISRGGSLNEQFF
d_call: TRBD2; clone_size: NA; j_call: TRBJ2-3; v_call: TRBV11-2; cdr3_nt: TGTGCCAGCAGCTACCCCCCACTAGCGGGAGATGGCACAGATACGCAGTATTTT; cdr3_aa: CASSYPPLAGDGTDTQYF
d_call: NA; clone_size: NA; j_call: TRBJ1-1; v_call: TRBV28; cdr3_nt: TGTGCCAGCAGTTTGGCCCCCAGCACTGAAGCTTTCTTT; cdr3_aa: CASSLAPSTEAFF
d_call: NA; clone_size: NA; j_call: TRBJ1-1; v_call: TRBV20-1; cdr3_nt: TGCAGTGCTCTACAGGGAACTGAAGCTTTCTTT; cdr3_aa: CSALQGTEAFF
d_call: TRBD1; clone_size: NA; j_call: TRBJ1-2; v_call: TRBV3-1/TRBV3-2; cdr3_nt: TGTGCCAGCAGCCCTCGGGACAGGGGGCTCCCCTCTAACTATGGCTACACCTTC; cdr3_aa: CASSPRDRGLPSNYGYTF
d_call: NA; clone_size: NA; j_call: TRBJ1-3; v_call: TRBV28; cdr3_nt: TGTGCCAGCAGTTTTCGGGGGACTGGAAACACCATATATTTT; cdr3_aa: CASSFRGTGNTIYF